The clone carrying this TCR beta chain was recorded at least ten times. Its antigen is undetermined. Other DNA sequences in this sample translate to the same CDR3. Until they underwent thyroid surgery, no patient had received any treatment. This CDR3 contains 13 residues. V was pared by 8 bases and J by 4 bases, with 6 bases of the junction left unmatched. MiXCR reprocessed the PCR reads for TCRdb. Of 10,000 to 15,000 clones in the sample, about 26% were seen once. This entry comes from a study of metastatic and nonmetastatic thyroid tumors. At the level of the study: Blood and tumor or nodule tissue repertoires from malignant and benign thyroid patients were compared.

General observations from the study: Reportedly, malignant thyroid tumors had significantly higher TCR beta diversity than benign nodules, in blood and tumor.

This sequence was found in a female donor with papillary thyroid cancer or a benign thyroid nodule (not recorded which). Some clones in this sample may be carry-over from other donors' samples. This chain joins TRBV12-3 or TRBV12-4 and TRBJ2-3; 7 nucleotides agree with TRBD1. Material: tumor tissue. The chain's CDR3 is CASRQGLADTQYF. CDR3 DNA: TGTGCCAGCCGACAGGGTCTCGCAGATACGCAGTATTTT.